A single sample gave rise to the 23 T cell receptor beta chains below, sequenced in a study of blood T cell repertoires in COVID-19. Profiled with immunoSEQ multiplex PCR; TCRdb holds only in-frame clones, not every one. Of hundreds of thousands of clones listed, 75% to 90% are singletons. Material for sequencing was peripheral blood. The receptor source for this set is a man in his 60s who had recovered from COVID-19.

Only one count was recorded for this clone. The chain employs TRBV6-5 and TRBJ2-7, with a weak D call TRBD2 (5 bases). Germline values: CDR1 MNHEY, CDR2 SVGAGI. This CDR3 spans 14 amino acids. With 6 bases removed from V and 12 bases from J, the gap between germline ends came to 24 bases. CDR3 sequence: CASSLHQGPTGTYF. The CDR3 DNA is TGTGCCAGCAGCCTCCACCAAGGACCTACGGGAACGTACTTC.

The CDR3 loop reads CASSQDSTGYGYTF. CDR3 sequence (DNA): TGTGCCAGCAGCCAAGATTCGACGGGCTATGGCTACACCTTC. The rearrangement joins TRBV14 to TRBJ1-2; D call uncertain. Trimming pared 0 bases from V and 4 bases from J, leaving 9 bases between. The CDR3 runs to 14 residues. CDR1 is SGHDN, CDR2 FVKESK, per germline.

The chain uses TRBV19 and TRBJ2-2; 8 positions match TRBD1. V gave up 5 bases and J gave up 3 bases; unmatched junction bases: 5. CDR3 length equals 15 residues. Germline loops: CDR1 LNHDA, CDR2 SQIVND (reference sequence). CDR3 sequence: CASSSRQGYTGELFF. CDR3 sequence (DNA): TGTGCCAGTAGTTCCAGACAGGGGTACACCGGGGAGCTGTTTTTT.

The chain has TRBV1 and TRBJ1-4. TRBV1 is a pseudogene segment. The CDR3 is made up of 18 amino acids. CDR3 in DNA: TGCACCAGCAGCCAAGAATCGCGCAGGAGGGGAGCTAATGAAAAACTGTTTTTT. It specifies CTSSQESRRRGANEKLFF.

The sample holds a few counts of this clone. The rearrangement joins TRBV5-1 to TRBJ2-7, with D perhaps TRBD1 (6 bases). Germline V gives CDR1 SGHRS, CDR2 YFSETQ. This CDR3 is 16 amino acids long. Trimming took off 6 bases at V and 3 bases at J, with 22 bases between the two ends. The CDR3 DNA follows: TGCGCCAGCACCCTAATCGCCGCCCAACAGGGCTACGAGCAGTACTTC. This sequence encodes CASTLIAAQQGYEQYF.

The V call is TRBV24-1, the J call TRBJ1-2; D perhaps matches TRBD1 (6 bases). The CDR3 is made up of 14 amino acids. V dropped 5 bases and J dropped 8 bases, with 17 bases sitting between them. The germline V gene encodes CDR1 KGHDR and CDR2 SFDVKD. DNA of the CDR3: TGTGCCACCAGTGCCGGAGGGGGGGATTGGGGCTACACCTTC. This sequence encodes CATSAGGGDWGYTF.

The V gene is TRBV11-2, the J gene TRBJ1-1, with 8 bases identical to TRBD1. The CDR3 covers 13 residues. The trim removed 3 bases at V and 6 bases at J, leaving 3 bases unmatched. CDR1 and CDR2 from the germline V gene are SGHAT and FQNNGV. The CDR3 bases are TGTGCCAGCAGCTTTCAGGGGGCTCCTGAAGCTTTCTTT. It codes for CASSFQGAPEAFF.

The chain recombines TRBV5-1 with TRBJ2-7, with 10 positions matching TRBD2. The CDR3 spans 15 residues. CDR1 SGHRS and CDR2 YFSETQ come from the germline V gene. V dropped 4 bases and J dropped 0; count of bases not matched to a gene: 4. The CDR3 nucleotides read TGCGCCAGCAGCCAAAGCGGGGGGGTCTCCTACGAGCAGTACTTC. This encodes CASSQSGGVSYEQYF. Drawing the rest from reference TRBV5-1 and TRBJ2-7, the complete variable domain is KAGVTQTPRYLIKTRGQQVTLSCSPISGHRSVSWYQQTPGQGLQFLFEYFSETQRNKGNFPGRFSGRQFSNSRSEMNVSTLELGDSALYLCASSQSGGVSYEQYFGPGTRLTVT.

The chain links TRBV6-2 or TRBV6-3 to TRBJ2-6; D might be TRBD1 (5 bases). The CDR3 has 15 residues. The V end was cut by 2 bases, the J end by 0 bases, with 5 bases between. Germline V gives CDR1 MNHEY, CDR2 SVGEGT. This chain's CDR3 is CASSYRGSGANVLTF. The DNA for the CDR3 is TGTGCCAGCAGTTACAGGGGCTCTGGGGCCAACGTCCTGACTTTC.

As regards this clone: Its ends do not fully match the called genes, so a read error is possible. The CDR3 coding sequence is TGTGCCAGTAGTGAGGGTCCCGGGCATGTCTTC. The encoded protein is CASSEGPGHVF. V and J are TRBV19 and TRBJ2-1; D is possibly TRBD2 (5 bases). CDR1 LNHDA and CDR2 SQIVND come from the germline V gene (reference sequence). This CDR3 region has 11 residues.

The J gene is TRBJ1-5, the V gene TRBV10-3; TRBD1 matches 7 bases. Unmatched junction bases numbered 1, after V lost 2 bases and J lost 0 bases. This CDR3 contains 15 residues. Germline-derived CDR1 and CDR2 are ENHRY and SYGVKD. Here the CDR3 reads CAISEGQDSNQPQHF. The CDR3 DNA is TGTGCCATCAGTGAGGGACAGGATAGCAATCAGCCCCAGCATTTT.

The J gene is TRBJ2-7, the V gene TRBV19; possibly TRBD2 for D (5 bases). Between the trimmed V and J ends, which lost 4 bases and 5 bases, there was a span of 15 bases. The CDR3 contains 14 residues. Germline values: CDR1 LNHDA, CDR2 SQIVND (reference sequence). CDR3 DNA: TGTGCCAGTAGTAAAACTAGGATCCTCGACGAGCAGTACTTC. Protein product: CASSKTRILDEQYF.

This rearrangement joins TRBV6-5 to TRBJ1-2, with D possibly matching TRBD1 (6 bases). Germline assignment: CDR1 MNHEY and CDR2 SVGAGI. Trimming removed 0 bases at V and 7 bases at J, with 12 bases between. The CDR3 sequence is 14 residues long. The CDR3 region has the DNA TGTGCCAGCAGTTACTCGGGGGGGCTCGGTGGCTACACCTTC. It translates to CASSYSGGLGGYTF.

The chain combines TRBV12-5 with TRBJ1-2; 8 nucleotides match TRBD1. CDR3 size: 15 residues. V dropped 1 base and J dropped 6; count of bases not matched to a gene: 7. Germline CDR1 reads LGHNT; CDR2 reads FRNRAP. The CDR3 loop reads CASGLDGQGGDGYTF. The CDR3 DNA reads TGTGCTAGTGGTTTGGACGGACAGGGTGGGGATGGCTACACCTTC.

V usage is TRBV5-1 and J usage is TRBJ2-2, with D uncertain. The V and J ends lost 1 base and 4 bases respectively, with 11 bases between them. The CDR3 covers 15 residues. Germline V lookup: CDR1 SGHRS, CDR2 YFSETQ. CDR3 nucleotides: TGCGCCAGCAGCTTGCTGGCCCGGGTCACCGGGGAGCTGTTTTTT. This gives the protein CASSLLARVTGELFF.

In the case of this clone: One end of the junction is discordant with germline, which a read error may explain. This chain joins TRBV27 and TRBJ2-3; 7 nucleotides align to TRBD2. The V gene's germline CDR1 is MNHEY and CDR2 SMNVEV (reference sequence). The CDR3 length is 9 residues. The CDR3 DNA reads TGCCGGGAGGAAGATACGCAGTATTTT. Translating gives CREEDTQYF.

The chain recombines TRBV6-5 with TRBJ2-3, with TRBD2 as a possible D gene (5 bases). Germline V CDR1 and CDR2: MNHEY, SVGAGI. The CDR3 is 13 residues long. Trimming removed 8 bases from V and 0 bases from J, with 9 bases in between. The CDR3 DNA reads as TGTGCCAGCGGGGAGCGGAGCACAGATACGCAGTATTTT. This sequence encodes CASGERSTDTQYF.

CDR3 DNA sequence: TGTGCCAGCAGTGAACAGGGGAATTCACCCCTCCACTTT. It yields the protein CASSEQGNSPLHF. The V gene is TRBV12-3 or TRBV12-4, the J gene TRBJ1-6, with 7 bases lining up with TRBD1. V dropped 5 bases and J dropped 7; count of bases not matched to a gene: 2. The CDR3 is 13 residues long.

This clone was observed once. The genes are TRBV30 and TRBJ1-5; D call uncertain. CDR3 length: 13 amino acids. CDR1 and CDR2 (germline): GTSNPN, SVGIG (reference sequence). V was clipped by 1 base and J by 6 bases, with 10 bases between them. For the CDR3, the DNA is TGTGCCTGGAGTGCTGAGGGCCGTCAGCCCCAGCATTTT. This translates into CAWSAEGRQPQHF.

The V gene is TRBV10-3, the J gene TRBJ1-2; 9 nucleotides line up with TRBD1. V lost 2 bases and J lost 8; bases outside the gene matches: 3. The CDR3 has 13 residues. Germline lookup yields CDR1 ENHRY and CDR2 SYGVKD. CDR3 protein: CAISETGGAGYTF. CDR3 in DNA: TGTGCCATCAGTGAGACAGGGGGCGCGGGCTACACCTTC.

The DNA for the CDR3 is TGTGCCAGCAGCCAACAAGAGACCCAGTACTTC. Encoded protein: CASSQQETQYF. The chain is built from TRBV6-5 and TRBJ2-5; D unresolved. Per germline, CDR1 MNHEY and CDR2 SVGAGI. The CDR3 loop spans 11 amino acids. V lost 6 bases and J lost 2, with 4 bases in between.

CDR3 in DNA: TGTGCCATCAGCCTCGGGACTAGTCGGTATTTT. As protein: CAISLGTSRYF. This chain uses TRBV10-3 with TRBJ2-3; 8 nucleotides agree with TRBD2. The CDR3 extends over 11 amino acids. Trimming at V came to 6 bases and at J to 14 bases, leaving 7 bases not matched to a gene. From germline, CDR1 is ENHRY and CDR2 SYGVKD.

This chain's CDR3 is CASRLGAAPLHF. The CDR3, as DNA: TGTGCCAGCAGGCTGGGGGCGGCACCCCTCCACTTT. V and J are TRBV12-3 or TRBV12-4 and TRBJ1-6, with a possible D match to TRBD1 (6 bases). The CDR3 loop spans 12 amino acids. V shed 6 bases and J shed 11 bases, with 11 bases lying between them.